The sequence of this T cell receptor beta chain was determined in a study of STAT5B mutations in CD4+ large granular lymphocyte leukemia. General study findings and limits: Data were not HLA-matched across samples.

Concerning this clone itself: What it binds is unknown.

Sequenced by immunoSEQ multiplex PCR; TCRdb stores in-frame clones only, minus some. The sample gives 30,000 to 40,000 clones, 70% to 90% of which show up once; roughly 0.95% is in the top ten. The CDR3 covers 14 residues. Germline V CDR1 and CDR2: LNHDA, SQIVND (reference sequence). V was pared by 3 bases and J by 5 bases, with 6 bases of the junction left unmatched. The chain carries TRBV19 and TRBJ1-1, with 7 bases aligning to TRBD1. Specimen: CD4+ T cells from blood buffy coats. This clonotype was sampled from a human donor in good health. The CDR3 region has the DNA TGTGCCAGTAGTATCCAGGGGGGGGAGACTGAAGCTTTCTTT. Translation gives CASSIQGGETEAFF.